This TCR beta chain was retrieved from a study of OX40 agonist ivuxolimab in advanced cancers. It was autoimmune disease history or systemic immunosuppression that excluded patients. Assay used: immunoSEQ multiplex PCR; TCRdb lists only in-frame clones, some missing. The table has 11,000 or so clones, about 81% seen once; the top ten hold over 11%. The ends lost 5 bases at V and 8 bases at J; junction bases unmatched: 11. CDR3 length equals 15 residues. The V gene's germline CDR1 is SGHDN and CDR2 FVKESK. The chain couples TRBV14 to TRBJ2-2, with TRBD1 matching over 7 bases. The sample was CD4+ or CD8+ T cells sorted from blood, taken in a trial of the OX40 agonist ivuxolimab. This TCR was recovered from an adult with an advanced solid tumor such as melanoma, head and neck, liver or kidney cancer. In DNA form, the CDR3 reads TGTGCCAGCAGCGAGGGGGCACTCTTTCCAGGGGAGCTGTTTTTT. Its translation is CASSEGALFPGELFF.